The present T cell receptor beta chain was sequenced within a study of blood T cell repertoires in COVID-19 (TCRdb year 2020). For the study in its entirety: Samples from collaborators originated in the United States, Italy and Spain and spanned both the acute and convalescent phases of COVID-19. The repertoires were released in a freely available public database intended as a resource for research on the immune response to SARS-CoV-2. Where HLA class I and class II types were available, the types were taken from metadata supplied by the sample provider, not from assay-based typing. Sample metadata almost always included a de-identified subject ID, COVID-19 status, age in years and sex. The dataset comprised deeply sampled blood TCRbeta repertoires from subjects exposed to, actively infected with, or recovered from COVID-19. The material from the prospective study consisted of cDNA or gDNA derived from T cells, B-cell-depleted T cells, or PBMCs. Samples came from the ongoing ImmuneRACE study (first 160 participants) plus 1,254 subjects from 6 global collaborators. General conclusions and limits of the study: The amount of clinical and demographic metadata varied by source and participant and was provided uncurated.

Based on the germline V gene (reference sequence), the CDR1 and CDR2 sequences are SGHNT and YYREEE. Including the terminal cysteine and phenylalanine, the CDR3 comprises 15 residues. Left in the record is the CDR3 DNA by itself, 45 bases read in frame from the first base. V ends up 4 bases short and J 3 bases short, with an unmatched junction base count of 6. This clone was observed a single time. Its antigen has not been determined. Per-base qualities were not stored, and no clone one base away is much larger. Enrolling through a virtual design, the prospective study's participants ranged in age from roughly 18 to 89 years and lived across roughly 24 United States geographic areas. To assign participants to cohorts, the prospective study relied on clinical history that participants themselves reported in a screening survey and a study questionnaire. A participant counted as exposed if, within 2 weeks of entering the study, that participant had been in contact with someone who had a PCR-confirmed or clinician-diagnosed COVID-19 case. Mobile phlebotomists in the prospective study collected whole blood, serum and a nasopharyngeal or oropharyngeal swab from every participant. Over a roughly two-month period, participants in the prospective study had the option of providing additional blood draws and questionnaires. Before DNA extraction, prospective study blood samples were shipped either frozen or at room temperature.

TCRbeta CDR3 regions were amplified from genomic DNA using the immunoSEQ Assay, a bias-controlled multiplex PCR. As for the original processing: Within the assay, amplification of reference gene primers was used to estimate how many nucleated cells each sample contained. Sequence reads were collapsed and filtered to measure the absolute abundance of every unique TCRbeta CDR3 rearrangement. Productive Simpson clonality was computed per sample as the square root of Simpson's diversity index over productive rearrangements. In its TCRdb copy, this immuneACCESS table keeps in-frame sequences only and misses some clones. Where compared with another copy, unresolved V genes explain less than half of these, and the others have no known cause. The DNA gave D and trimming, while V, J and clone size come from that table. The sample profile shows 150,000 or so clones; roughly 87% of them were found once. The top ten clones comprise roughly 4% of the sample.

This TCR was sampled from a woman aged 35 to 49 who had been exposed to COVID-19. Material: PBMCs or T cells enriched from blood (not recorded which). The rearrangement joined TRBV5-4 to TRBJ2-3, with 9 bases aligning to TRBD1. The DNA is TGTGCCAGCAGCGGCGTACAGGGGGCGACAGATACGCAGTATTTT. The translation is CASSGVQGATDTQYF.